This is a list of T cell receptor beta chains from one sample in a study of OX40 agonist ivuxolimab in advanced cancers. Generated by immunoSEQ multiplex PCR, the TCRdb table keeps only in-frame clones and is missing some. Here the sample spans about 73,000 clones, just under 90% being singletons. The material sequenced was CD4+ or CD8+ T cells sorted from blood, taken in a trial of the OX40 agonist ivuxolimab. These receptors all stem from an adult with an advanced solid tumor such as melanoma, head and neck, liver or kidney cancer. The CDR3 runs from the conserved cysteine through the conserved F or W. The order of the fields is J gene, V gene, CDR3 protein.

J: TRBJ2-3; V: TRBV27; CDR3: CASSPPTSLYTDTQYF
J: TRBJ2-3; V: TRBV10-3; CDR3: CAISVIQGFDTQYF
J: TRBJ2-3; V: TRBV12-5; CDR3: CASGGARTTDTQYF
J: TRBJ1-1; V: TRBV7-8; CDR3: CASSLAPGQDTEAFF
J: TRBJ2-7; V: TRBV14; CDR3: CASSHPPPGGLYF
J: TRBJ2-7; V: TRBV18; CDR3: CASSPIIRTGSSDEQYF
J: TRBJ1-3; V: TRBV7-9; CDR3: CASSSDRRSGNTIYF
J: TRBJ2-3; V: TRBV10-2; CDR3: CAIGLASTDTQYF
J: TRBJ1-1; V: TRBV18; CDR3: CASSLDSRTEAFF
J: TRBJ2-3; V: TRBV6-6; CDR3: CASGTSGRTSTDTQYF
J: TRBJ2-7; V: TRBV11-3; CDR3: CASIAGGRRDEQYF
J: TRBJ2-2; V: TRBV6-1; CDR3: CASSGTGHTGELFF
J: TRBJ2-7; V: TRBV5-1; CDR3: CASSPRTSGSSYEQYF
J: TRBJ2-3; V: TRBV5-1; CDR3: CASSSYRGTDTQYF